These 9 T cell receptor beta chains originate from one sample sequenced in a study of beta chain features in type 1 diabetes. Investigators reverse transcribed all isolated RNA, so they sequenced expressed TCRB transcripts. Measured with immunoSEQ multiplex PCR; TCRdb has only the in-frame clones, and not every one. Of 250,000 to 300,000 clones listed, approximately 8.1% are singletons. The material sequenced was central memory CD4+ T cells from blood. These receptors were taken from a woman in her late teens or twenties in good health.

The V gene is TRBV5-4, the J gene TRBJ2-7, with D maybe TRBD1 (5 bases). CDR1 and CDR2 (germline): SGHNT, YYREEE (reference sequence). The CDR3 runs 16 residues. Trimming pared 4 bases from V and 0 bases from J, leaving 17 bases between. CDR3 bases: TGTGCCAGCAGCCCAGACAGCTTAACGAGCTCCTACGAGCAGTACTTC. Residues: CASSPDSLTSSYEQYF.

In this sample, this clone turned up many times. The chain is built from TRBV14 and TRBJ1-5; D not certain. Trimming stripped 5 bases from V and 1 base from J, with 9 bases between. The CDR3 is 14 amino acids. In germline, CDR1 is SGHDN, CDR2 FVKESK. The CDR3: CASSISSSNQPQHF. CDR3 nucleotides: TGTGCCAGCAGCATCTCTTCGAGCAATCAGCCCCAGCATTTT.

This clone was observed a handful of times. As DNA, the CDR3 is TGTGCCAGCAGTTTAAGAGAACAGGTCAACACCGGGGAGCTGTTTTTT. It translates to CASSLREQVNTGELFF. The chain links TRBV6-5 to TRBJ2-2; the D gene is possibly TRBD1 (5 bases). CDR1 MNHEY and CDR2 SVGAGI come from the germline V gene. This CDR3 contains 16 residues. V dropped 4 bases and J dropped 2 bases, with 14 bases sitting between them.

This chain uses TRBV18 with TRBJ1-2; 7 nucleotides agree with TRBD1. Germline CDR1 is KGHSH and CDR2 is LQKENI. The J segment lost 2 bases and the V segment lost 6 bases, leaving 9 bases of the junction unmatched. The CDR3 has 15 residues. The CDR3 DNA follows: TGTGCCAGCTCTCAAACAGGGGACCCAAACTATGGCTACACCTTC. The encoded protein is CASSQTGDPNYGYTF. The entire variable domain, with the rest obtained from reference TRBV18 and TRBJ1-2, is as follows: NAGVMQNPRHLVRRRGQEARLRCSPMKGHSHVYWYRQLPEEGLKFMVYLQKENIIDESGMPKERFSAEFPKEGPSILRIQQVVRGDSAAYFCASSQTGDPNYGYTFGSGTRLTVV.

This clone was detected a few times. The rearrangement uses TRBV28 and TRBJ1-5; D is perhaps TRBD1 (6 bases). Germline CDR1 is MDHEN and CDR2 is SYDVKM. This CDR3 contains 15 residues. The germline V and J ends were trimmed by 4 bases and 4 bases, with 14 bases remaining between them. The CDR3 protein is CASSYVGGRNQPQHF. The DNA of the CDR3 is TGTGCCAGCAGTTATGTGGGGGGCAGGAATCAGCCCCAGCATTTT.

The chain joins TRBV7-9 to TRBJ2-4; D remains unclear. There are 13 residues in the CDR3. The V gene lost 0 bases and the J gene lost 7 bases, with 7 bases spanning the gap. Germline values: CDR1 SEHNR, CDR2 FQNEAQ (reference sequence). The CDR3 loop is CASSLAPDNIQYF. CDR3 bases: TGTGCCAGCAGCTTAGCGCCGGATAACATTCAGTACTTC.

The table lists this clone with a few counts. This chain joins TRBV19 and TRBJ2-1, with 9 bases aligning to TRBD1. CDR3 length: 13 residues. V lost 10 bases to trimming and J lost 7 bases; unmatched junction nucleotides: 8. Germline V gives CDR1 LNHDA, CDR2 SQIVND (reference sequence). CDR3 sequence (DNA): TGTGCCACCCGGACAGGGGCTGGTAATGAGCAGTTCTTC. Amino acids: CATRTGAGNEQFF.

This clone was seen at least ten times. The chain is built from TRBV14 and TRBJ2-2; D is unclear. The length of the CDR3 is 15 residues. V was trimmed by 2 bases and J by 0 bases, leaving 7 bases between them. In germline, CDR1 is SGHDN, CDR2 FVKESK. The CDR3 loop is CASSQQLANTGELFF. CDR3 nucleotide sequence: TGTGCCAGCAGCCAACAGCTCGCGAACACCGGGGAGCTGTTTTTT.

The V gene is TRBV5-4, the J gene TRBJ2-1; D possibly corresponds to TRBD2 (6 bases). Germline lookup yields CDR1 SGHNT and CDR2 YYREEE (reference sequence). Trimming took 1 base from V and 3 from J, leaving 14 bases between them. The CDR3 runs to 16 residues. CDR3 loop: CASSLSGRRFYNEQFF. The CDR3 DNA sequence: TGTGCCAGCAGCTTGTCGGGGAGGAGGTTCTACAATGAGCAGTTCTTC.